What follows are 5 T cell receptor beta chains derived from one specimen sequenced in a study of OX40 agonist ivuxolimab in advanced cancers. Profiled with immunoSEQ multiplex PCR; TCRdb holds only in-frame clones, not every one. The sample has about 53,000 clones, around nine tenths seen once. This specimen was CD4+ or CD8+ T cells sorted from blood, taken in a trial of the OX40 agonist ivuxolimab. These receptors were taken from an adult with an advanced solid tumor such as melanoma, head and neck, liver or kidney cancer.

The genes are TRBV6-5 and TRBJ1-3; D unclear. The CDR3 is made up of 15 amino acids. CDR1 and CDR2 (germline): MNHEY, SVGAGI. V lost 7 bases to trimming and J lost 4 bases, with 17 bases between them. The CDR3 DNA reads as TGTGCCAGCACCCCCCGGGGAGAAAGGGGAAACACCATATATTTT. It translates to CASTPRGERGNTIYF.

The CDR3 reads CASSPSAQPNEKLFF. The CDR3 region has the DNA TGTGCCAGTAGTCCTTCGGCCCAGCCTAATGAAAAACTGTTTTTT. The chain combines TRBV19 with TRBJ1-4; no firm D call. The CDR3 spans 15 residues. Trimming took 5 bases from V and 3 from J, leaving 13 bases between them. Germline-derived CDR1 and CDR2 are LNHDA and SQIVND (reference sequence).

In nucleotides, the CDR3 is TGTGCCAGCAGACCACCCCGGCTAGGTCTCGAGCAGTACTTC. Its protein is CASRPPRLGLEQYF. This sequence joins TRBV6-1 and TRBJ2-7; no clear D. V lost 6 bases, J lost 6 bases, and 18 bases lay in between. Looked up from germline, CDR1 is MNHNS and CDR2 is SASEGT. This CDR3 is 14 amino acids long.

This clone was observed once. The chain carries TRBV6-4 and TRBJ2-5; D not resolved. The germline CDR1 and CDR2 sequences are MRHNA and SNTAGT. This CDR3 has 13 residues. V gave up 7 bases and J gave up 5 bases, with 14 bases separating them. CDR3 coding DNA: TGTGCCAGCACCGAGACGTCCAGGGAGACCCAGTACTTC. Its protein product is CASTETSRETQYF.

In this sample, this clone turned up once. The genes are TRBV30 and TRBJ2-3; D remains ambiguous. The germline V gene encodes CDR1 GTSNPN and CDR2 SVGIG (reference sequence). Trimming pared 0 bases from V and 1 base from J, leaving 11 bases between. There are 15 residues in the CDR3. The DNA of the CDR3 is TGTGCCTGGAGTGTCCCGGGCCAAGGCACAGATACGCAGTATTTT. Translated: CAWSVPGQGTDTQYF.